The 30 T cell receptor beta chains presented below share a single source sample, sequenced in a study of technical replicates of blood from a few donors. Some clones are missing from TCRdb's copy, which holds only in-frame ones; the method was immunoSEQ multiplex PCR. The sample lists some 91,000 clones, approximately 94% occurring once. Sequenced sample: T cells isolated from PBMCs. These receptors originate from a human donor in good health.

The chain carries TRBV10-3 and TRBJ2-5; TRBD2 agrees at 8 bases. Germline CDR1 ENHRY, CDR2 SYGVKD. CDR3 size: 15 residues. Trimming cost V 2 bases and J 1 base; bases outside gene matches: 3. The CDR3 loop reads CAISETLAAQETQYF. CDR3 nucleotide sequence: TGTGCCATCAGTGAGACACTAGCGGCCCAAGAGACCCAGTACTTC.

The chain joins TRBV10-2 to TRBJ2-1; tentatively, D is TRBD1 (8 bases). The CDR3 runs to 13 residues. Trimming took off 3 bases at V and 9 bases at J, with 12 bases between the two ends. CDR1 WSHSY and CDR2 SAAADI come from the germline V gene. This chain's CDR3 is CASSEQGGSEQFF. The CDR3 bases are TGCGCCAGCAGTGAACAGGGGGGGAGTGAGCAGTTCTTC.

The J gene is TRBJ1-3, the V gene TRBV25-1, with a weak D call TRBD1 (6 bases). Germline CDR1 is MGHDK and CDR2 is SYGVNS. The length of the CDR3 is 14 residues. The V end lost 6 bases, the J end lost 6 bases, and 15 bases lay between the germline ends. CDR3 protein: CASSVSAGANTIYF. CDR3 nucleotides: TGTGCCAGCAGCGTTTCTGCAGGGGCAAACACCATATATTTT.

The J gene is TRBJ2-3, the V gene TRBV10-3; D perhaps matches TRBD1 (6 bases). CDR1 is ENHRY, CDR2 SYGVKD, per germline. The CDR3 is 13 residues long. Trimming removed 8 bases from V and 6 bases from J, with 15 bases in between. The chain's CDR3 is CAIEGDRRDTQYF. The CDR3 DNA reads as TGTGCCATCGAGGGGGATCGCCGCGATACGCAGTATTTT.

V and J are TRBV4-1 and TRBJ2-6; TRBD1 aligns across 8 bases. V trimming: 5 bases; J trimming: 0 bases; junction bases outside the gene matches: 9. Germline V gene sequence: CDR1 MGHRA, CDR2 YSYEKL. The CDR3 length is 18 residues. CDR3 coding DNA: TGCGCCAGCAGCAGGGGGTACAGGGGGAGCTCTGGGGCCAACGTCCTGACTTTC. It yields the protein CASSRGYRGSSGANVLTF.

This chain uses TRBV2 with TRBJ2-7, with D perhaps TRBD2 (6 bases). The V gene's germline CDR1 is SNHLY and CDR2 FYNNEI. The CDR3 has 13 amino acids. Trimming shortened V by 4 bases and J by 3 bases, and 10 bases separated the two germline ends. DNA of the CDR3: TGTGCCAGCAGTGGACTAGTCGGCTACGAGCAGTACTTC. Its translation: CASSGLVGYEQYF.

A word on this clone: An end of the junction differs from the germline gene, which may be a read error. The chain has TRBV6-1 and TRBJ1-1, with TRBD1 matching over 7 bases. The germline gives CDR1 MNHNS, CDR2 SASEGT. The CDR3 consists of 14 residues. Here the CDR3 reads CASSGLTGNSEAFF. The CDR3 nucleotides read TGTGCCAGCAGTGGCCTGACAGGGAACTCTGAAGCTTTCTTT.

The chain recombines TRBV28 with TRBJ2-7; D is possibly TRBD1 (5 bases). CDR3 length equals 15 residues. The germline V and J ends were trimmed by 4 bases and 6 bases, with 19 bases remaining between them. Germline-derived CDR1 and CDR2 are MDHEN and SYDVKM. As DNA, the CDR3 is TGTGCCAGCAGTTCCTTCGGCAGGCTAAGGGGCGAGCAGTACTTC. Amino acids: CASSSFGRLRGEQYF.

The rearrangement joins TRBV9 to TRBJ2-2, with 9 bases lining up with TRBD2. The CDR3 runs to 16 residues. The V segment lost 0 bases and the J segment 5 bases; nucleotides outside the gene matches: 5. Germline values: CDR1 SGDLS, CDR2 YYNGEE. CDR3 protein: CASSVDPSGGTGELFF. The CDR3 region has the DNA TGTGCCAGCAGCGTAGATCCCAGCGGGGGGACCGGGGAGCTGTTTTTT.

The chain carries TRBV10-2 and TRBJ1-3; 11 nucleotides align to TRBD1. CDR1 and CDR2 (germline): WSHSY, SAAADI. V lost 3 bases, J lost 7 bases, and 2 bases stayed unmatched. This CDR3 comprises 14 residues. The CDR3: CASSERDRGNTIYF. The CDR3 coding sequence is TGCGCCAGCAGTGAAAGGGACAGGGGGAACACCATATATTTT.

This chain connects TRBV10-3 to TRBJ2-7; TRBD2 matches 13 bases. The V gene's germline CDR1 is ENHRY and CDR2 SYGVKD. The V gene end was trimmed by 11 bases and the J gene end by 0 bases; junction bases not matched to a gene: 19. The CDR3 has 19 residues. The CDR3 region is CAAKDPGLAGIRDSYEQYF. For the CDR3, the DNA is TGTGCCGCCAAGGACCCGGGACTAGCGGGAATCCGGGACTCCTACGAGCAGTACTTC.

The rearrangement joins TRBV6-1 to TRBJ2-7; tentatively, D is TRBD2 (7 bases). Trimming shortened V by 1 base and J by 8 bases, and 18 bases separated the two germline ends. CDR1 is MNHNS, CDR2 SASEGT, per germline. CDR3 length: 15 residues. CDR3 sequence reads: CASSEVAGTGGKQYF. CDR3 coding DNA: TGTGCCAGCAGTGAAGTGGCAGGAACGGGGGGCAAGCAGTACTTC.

V and J are TRBV19 and TRBJ2-1, with 7 bases that match TRBD1. The junction had 4 bases not matched to a gene; V was cut back by 5 bases and J by 12 bases. The CDR3 length is 11 residues. Germline V gene lookup returns CDR1 LNHDA and CDR2 SQIVND (reference sequence). This CDR3 is CASSQGGRQFF. The CDR3 nucleotides read TGTGCCAGTAGTCAAGGGGGCAGGCAGTTCTTC.

This clone was observed once. V usage is TRBV9 and J usage is TRBJ2-5; 10 bases align to TRBD1. Losses at the gene ends were 2 bases for V and 5 bases for J; bases not matched to a gene: 6. Germline CDR1 and CDR2: SGDLS and YYNGEE. This CDR3 has 15 amino acids. The CDR3 protein is CASSVRDRGGETQYF. CDR3 in DNA: TGTGCCAGCAGCGTCCGGGACAGGGGCGGTGAGACCCAGTACTTC.

The CDR3 region has the DNA TGTGCCAGCCTTAGCCTACGCTCCTACGAGCAGTACTTC. Protein: CASLSLRSYEQYF. The chain is built from TRBV28 and TRBJ2-7, with unresolved D. CDR3 length equals 13 residues. In germline, CDR1 is MDHEN, CDR2 SYDVKM. V dropped 8 bases and J dropped 0 bases, with 11 bases sitting between them.

J is TRBJ1-4 and V is TRBV15; possible D gene TRBD1, 6 bases. V was pared by 11 bases and J by 3 bases, with 13 bases between. CDR1 LNHNV and CDR2 YYDKDF come from the germline V gene (reference sequence). The CDR3 spans 13 residues. The CDR3 reads CAANGGPNEKLFF. Written as DNA, the CDR3 is TGTGCCGCTAACGGGGGGCCTAATGAAAAACTGTTTTTT.

The chain employs TRBV14 and TRBJ2-3, with D possibly TRBD2 on 6 matching bases. Trimming pared 4 bases from V and 5 bases from J, leaving 22 bases between. The CDR3 spans 17 residues. CDR1 is SGHDN, CDR2 FVKESK, per germline. This CDR3 is CASSRGAESLGLDTQYF. Here the CDR3 DNA reads TGTGCCAGCAGCCGCGGGGCGGAATCCCTTGGTCTAGATACGCAGTATTTT.

This chain uses TRBV7-6 with TRBJ1-1; 9 bases agree with TRBD1. This CDR3 is 16 amino acids long. With V trimmed by 0 bases and J by 4 bases, 6 bases remained unmatched. Per the germline V gene, CDR1 is SGHVS and CDR2 is FNYEAQ. Written as DNA, the CDR3 is TGTGCCAGCAGCTTAGCTTACAGGGGGCAGGGCACTGAAGCTTTCTTT. This encodes CASSLAYRGQGTEAFF. Complete variable domain (other parts from reference TRBV7-6 and TRBJ1-1): GAGVSQSPRYKVTKRGQDVALRCDPISGHVSLYWYRQALGQGPEFLTYFNYEAQQDKSGLPNDRFSAERPEGSISTLTIQRTEQRDSAMYRCASSLAYRGQGTEAFFGQGTRLTVV.

This chain connects TRBV7-9 to TRBJ2-7, with 9 positions matching TRBD2. J lost 3 bases, V lost 5 bases, and 5 bases had no gene match. Germline CDR1 is SEHNR and CDR2 is FQNEAQ (reference sequence). There are 14 residues in the CDR3. CDR3 loop: CASSPRTSVYEQYF. The CDR3 DNA reads as TGTGCCAGCAGCCCAAGGACTAGCGTCTACGAGCAGTACTTC. Full variable domain (remainder filled in from reference TRBV7-9 and TRBJ2-7): DTGVSQNPRHKITKRGQNVTFRCDPISEHNRLYWYRQTLGQGPEFLTYFQNEAQLEKSRLLSDRFSAERPKGSFSTLEIQRTEQGDSAMYLCASSPRTSVYEQYFGPGTRLTVT.

This clone showed up just once. The rearrangement uses TRBV5-1 and TRBJ2-7; a possible D gene is TRBD1 (6 bases). Germline loops: CDR1 SGHRS, CDR2 YFSETQ. V lost 4 bases and J 3 bases, leaving 20 bases between the germline ends. The CDR3 is made up of 16 amino acids. The CDR3, as DNA: TGCGCCAGCAGCCACCCCTTGTCAGGGGTCGACTACGAGCAGTACTTC. Amino acid sequence: CASSHPLSGVDYEQYF. The full variable domain, with the rest looked up from reference TRBV5-1 and TRBJ2-7, is KAGVTQTPRYLIKTRGQQVTLSCSPISGHRSVSWYQQTPGQGLQFLFEYFSETQRNKGNFPGRFSGRQFSNSRSEMNVSTLELGDSALYLCASSHPLSGVDYEQYFGPGTRLTVT.

The chain couples TRBV4-2 to TRBJ1-2, with D maybe TRBD1 (6 bases). This CDR3 is built from 17 residues. The V end was cut by 0 bases, the J end by 3 bases, with 17 bases between. Germline V CDR1 and CDR2: LGHNA, YNFKEQ. CDR3 sequence: CASSQEAPDSLHYGYTF. DNA for the CDR3: TGTGCCAGCAGCCAAGAAGCTCCGGACAGCCTCCACTATGGCTACACCTTC.

This clone was seen only once. The V and J genes are TRBV21-1 and TRBJ1-5; the DNA was not used to check the table's D call, TRBD1. TRBV21-1 is a known pseudogene. The CDR3 runs to 16 residues. The CDR3 loop is CASPTFVRYSNQPQHF. CDR3 coding DNA: TGTGCCAGCCCGACATTTGTACGGTATAGCAATCAGCCCCAGCATTTT.

The chain has TRBV6-1 and TRBJ2-3; TRBD1 matches 8 bases. Trimming removed 6 bases from V and 3 bases from J; junction bases left unmatched: 5. Germline V lookup: CDR1 MNHNS, CDR2 SASEGT. This CDR3 comprises 14 residues. This CDR3 reads CASRGQGSTDTQYF. CDR3 DNA: TGTGCCAGCAGAGGACAGGGCTCAACAGATACGCAGTATTTT.

The CDR3 DNA reads as TGTGCCAGCAGAACCTTAGGGGGCTCCAAGCAGTACTTC. This gives the protein CASRTLGGSKQYF. The chain couples TRBV27 to TRBJ2-7; 7 bases are a match to TRBD1. The CDR3 is made up of 13 amino acids. Germline assignment: CDR1 MNHEY and CDR2 SMNVEV (reference sequence). J lost 8 bases, V lost 6 bases, and 10 bases had no gene match.

J is TRBJ2-1 and V is TRBV13, with 8 bases matching TRBD2. Germline assignment: CDR1 PRHDT and CDR2 FYEKMQ (reference sequence). The CDR3 is 15 amino acids. V was pared by 8 bases and J by 7 bases, with 13 bases of the junction left unmatched. CDR3 DNA: TGTGCCAGCCTTTCGTCCGGGGGGGCTGCAAATGAGCAGTTCTTC. Its translation is CASLSSGGAANEQFF. The entire variable domain, with the rest obtained from reference TRBV13 and TRBJ2-1, is as follows: AAGVIQSPRHLIKEKRETATLKCYPIPRHDTVYWYQQGPGQDPQFLISFYEKMQSDKGSIPDRFSAQQFSDYHSELNMSSLELGDSALYFCASLSSGGAANEQFFGPGTRLTVL.

The chain has TRBV6-1 and TRBJ2-3, with 9 bases fitting TRBD1. There are 15 residues in the CDR3. Germline CDR1 MNHNS, CDR2 SASEGT. Trimming at V came to 5 bases and at J to 2 bases, leaving 5 bases not matched to a gene. In nucleotides, the CDR3 is TGTGCCAGCAGTCCAAGACAGGGGGTCACAGATACGCAGTATTTT. Translating gives CASSPRQGVTDTQYF.

This chain uses TRBV28 with TRBJ2-7; tentative D call: TRBD2 (5 bases). V shed 3 bases and J shed 2 bases, with 11 bases lying between them. CDR1 is MDHEN, CDR2 SYDVKM, per germline. CDR3 size: 14 residues. DNA of the CDR3: TGTGCCAGCAGTTTGGCGGCGGGCGCCTACGAGCAGTACTTC. Protein: CASSLAAGAYEQYF. The whole variable domain, remainder taken from reference TRBV28 and TRBJ2-7, is DVKVTQSSRYLVKRTGEKVFLECVQDMDHENMFWYRQDPGLGLRLIYFSYDVKMKEKGDIPEGYSVSREKKERFSLILESASTNQTSMYLCASSLAAGAYEQYFGPGTRLTVT.

This clone has just one count. The chain links TRBV5-1 to TRBJ2-5; 7 bases align to TRBD2. CDR3 size: 15 residues. Germline values: CDR1 SGHRS, CDR2 YFSETQ. The V and J ends lost 5 bases and 2 bases, in that order; junction bases with no gene match: 9. The CDR3: CASRGSAGPQETQYF. The DNA for the CDR3 is TGCGCCAGCAGGGGTTCAGCGGGACCACAAGAGACCCAGTACTTC.

The chain combines TRBV7-2 with TRBJ2-7; possible D gene TRBD2, 5 bases. CDR1 is SGHTA, CDR2 FQGNSA, per germline. V was pared by 2 bases and J by 2 bases, with 10 bases between. The CDR3 sequence is 14 residues long. In nucleotides, the CDR3 is TGTGCCAGCAGCTTAAGGCCGGGGACCTACGAGCAGTACTTC. Translating it yields CASSLRPGTYEQYF.

The chain carries TRBV28 and TRBJ2-3; D not resolved. The CDR3 runs 14 residues. Germline CDR1 is MDHEN and CDR2 is SYDVKM. With 1 base removed from V and 7 bases from J, the gap between germline ends came to 12 bases. The CDR3 protein is CASSLLIQQNTQYF. CDR3 nucleotide sequence: TGTGCCAGCAGTTTATTGATCCAACAGAATACGCAGTATTTT.